This T cell receptor beta chain was recorded in a study of T-cell reconstitution after alpha-beta-depleted transplantation in children (dated by TCRdb to about 2016). Regarding the complete study: T-cell immune reconstitution after TCRalphabeta/CD19-depleted allogeneic hematopoietic cell transplantation in children was quantitatively tracked in the study by means of TCR repertoire profiling.

Relative to germline, V is 1 base shorter and J is 1 base shorter, with 9 bases between their ends. The CDR3 numbers 15 residues from cysteine through phenylalanine. CDR3 DNA is the only sequence kept; it has 45 bases, read in frame from the first base. From the germline V gene, CDR1 is KGHSH and CDR2 is LQKENI. This clonotype was observed a few times. What antigen it recognizes has not been identified. Base qualities are not provided; no much larger clone lies one nucleotide away. Taken with the paper, the label for treatment or condition translates to: allogeneic hematopoietic cell transplantation with graft depleted of TCRalphabeta T cells and CD19 B cells. TCRalphabeta/CD19-depleted allogeneic hematopoietic cell grafts were given to the transplant recipients, all of whom were children. Receptor libraries were prepared by PCR. TCRdb shows the sequencer as Illumina HiSeq 2500. Molecular barcoding was employed in the preparation of TCR libraries, with unique molecular identifiers being used to normalize TCRbeta repertoire quantification. TCRdb reprocessing: public reads trimmed at Q25 with fastp, clones called with MiXCR, in-frame beta chains kept. Rows with one shared CDR3 protein collapse into an entry with the most common genes and DNA. This sample gives about 280,000 distinct CDR3 sequences in total; around 10% of them show up just once. The top ten clonotypes cover 23% of the sample.

Paper-wide results and their limitations: The frequencies of hyperexpanded clones fell over the following months, and after one year, T-cell counts and TCRbeta diversity were mostly attributed to newly produced T cells. In some patients, the high TCRbeta diversity seen at day 60 was put down to recipient T cells and intrathymic progenitors that had survived conditioning. The apparently early alphabetaT-cell count recovery about two months after transplant was reportedly dependent on only several hundred rapidly expanded clones derived from non-depleted graft cells.

This TCR derives from a male patient between 2 and 15 years old who had a stem cell transplant for chronic granulomatous disease, so the T cells may come from the graft donor. The sequencing used peripheral blood, collected 180 days after TCRalphabeta/CD19-depleted stem cell transplant. The chain is encoded by TRBV18 joined to TRBJ2-3; TRBD1 might be the D gene, on 6 matching bases. The CDR3 here reads CASSPRDKGTDTQYF. The DNA reads TGTGCCAGCTCACCACGGGACAAAGGCACAGATACGCAGTATTTT. Joined to the reference TRBV18 and TRBJ2-3 proteins, this CDR3 gives the full variable domain: NAGVMQNPRHLVRRRGQEARLRCSPMKGHSHVYWYRQLPEEGLKFMVYLQKENIIDESGMPKERFSAEFPKEGPSILRIQQVVRGDSAAYFCASSPRDKGTDTQYFGPGTRLTVL.